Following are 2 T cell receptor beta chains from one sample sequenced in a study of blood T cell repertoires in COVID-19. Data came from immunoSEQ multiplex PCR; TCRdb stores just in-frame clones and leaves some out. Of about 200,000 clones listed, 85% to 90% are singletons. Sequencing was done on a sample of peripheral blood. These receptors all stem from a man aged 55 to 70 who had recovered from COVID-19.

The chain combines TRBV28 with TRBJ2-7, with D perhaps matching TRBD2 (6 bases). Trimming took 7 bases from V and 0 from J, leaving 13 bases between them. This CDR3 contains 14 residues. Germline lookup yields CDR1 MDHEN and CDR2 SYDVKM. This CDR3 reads CASKIPGDSYEQYF. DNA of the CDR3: TGTGCCAGCAAGATACCGGGAGACTCCTACGAGCAGTACTTC.

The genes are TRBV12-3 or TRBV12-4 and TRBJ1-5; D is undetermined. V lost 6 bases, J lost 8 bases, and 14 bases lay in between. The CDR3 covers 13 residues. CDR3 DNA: TGTGCCAGCAGCCGGACTGGGATGGAGCCCCAGCATTTT. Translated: CASSRTGMEPQHF.